A single sample is the source of the 29 T cell receptor beta chains below, sequenced in a study of cytomegalovirus exposure and HLA in healthy donors. The protocol was immunoSEQ multiplex PCR, while the TCRdb copy is restricted to in-frame clones and leaves out a portion. The sample carries 200,000 or so clones, roughly 80% recorded once. The sequenced sample consisted of PBMCs. The receptors were sampled from a woman aged 18-29 years in good health and CMV-seronegative.

The V and J genes are TRBV13 and TRBJ2-1; no firm D call. V dropped 5 bases and J dropped 9 bases, with 11 bases sitting between them. The length of the CDR3 is 12 residues. The germline gives CDR1 PRHDT, CDR2 FYEKMQ (reference sequence). CDR3 nucleotides: TGTGCCAGCAGCGTTAGCAGTATTGAGCAGTTCTTC. This codes for CASSVSSIEQFF.

The chain employs TRBV15 and TRBJ1-6; TRBD1 aligns across 11 bases. This CDR3 is 14 amino acids long. Germline CDR1 and CDR2: LNHNV and YYDKDF (reference sequence). The V gene end was trimmed by 8 bases and the J gene end by 9 bases; junction bases not matched to a gene: 6. DNA of the CDR3: TGTGCCACCGACGCGGGACAGGGGGTTTCACCCCTCCACTTT. Protein sequence: CATDAGQGVSPLHF.

The rearrangement uses TRBV7-6 and TRBJ2-2, with 7 positions matching TRBD1. Germline CDR1 and CDR2: SGHVS and FNYEAQ. This CDR3 has 17 residues. The V gene end was trimmed by 5 bases and the J gene end by 7 bases; junction bases not matched to a gene: 16. CDR3 region: CASSQPQGDPPRGELFF. CDR3 sequence (DNA): TGTGCCAGCAGCCAACCTCAGGGGGACCCCCCCCGCGGGGAGCTGTTTTTT. Complete variable domain (other parts from reference TRBV7-6 and TRBJ2-2): GAGVSQSPRYKVTKRGQDVALRCDPISGHVSLYWYRQALGQGPEFLTYFNYEAQQDKSGLPNDRFSAERPEGSISTLTIQRTEQRDSAMYRCASSQPQGDPPRGELFFGEGSRLTVL.

The rearrangement joins TRBV27 to TRBJ2-5, with 15 bases that match TRBD2. The germline V gene has CDR1 MNHEY and CDR2 SMNVEV (reference sequence). The junction had 6 bases not matched to a gene; V was cut back by 0 bases and J by 1 base. The CDR3 runs 19 residues. CDR3 sequence: CASSLSLGTSGRTQETQYF. The DNA of the CDR3 is TGTGCCAGCAGTTTATCCCTAGGGACTAGCGGGAGGACCCAAGAGACCCAGTACTTC.

The J gene is TRBJ1-2, the V gene TRBV7-2; maybe TRBD1 (5 bases). The CDR3 length is 13 residues. Trimming removed 4 bases from V and 4 bases from J, with 10 bases in between. CDR1 is SGHTA and CDR2 is FQGNSA in the germline V gene. In DNA, the CDR3 is TGTGCCAGCAGCTCGGACACCCGCTATGGCTACACCTTC. Encoded protein: CASSSDTRYGYTF.

The chain links TRBV4-1 to TRBJ1-1, with D hard to call. V was clipped by 2 bases and J by 7 bases, with 11 bases between them. The CDR3 sequence is 13 residues long. Germline assignment: CDR1 MGHRA and CDR2 YSYEKL. The DNA of the CDR3 is TGCGCCAGCAGCCAAAGAGAAGCAGATGAAGCTTTCTTT. It yields the protein CASSQREADEAFF.

This clone was recorded only once. The genes are TRBV27 and TRBJ2-7; D may be TRBD2 (5 bases). CDR1 is MNHEY, CDR2 SMNVEV, per germline (reference sequence). CDR3 length: 12 residues. V lost 7 bases to trimming and J lost 5 bases, with 12 bases between them. This chain's CDR3 is CASTNRRHEQYF. For the CDR3, the DNA is TGTGCCAGCACTAATCGGAGGCACGAGCAGTACTTC.

CDR3 sequence (DNA): TGCAGCGGGGCTGGGGGACAGGGAGCCTACGAGCAGTACTTC. Translating it yields CSGAGGQGAYEQYF. This chain connects TRBV29-1 to TRBJ2-7; 9 bases are shared with TRBD1. V dropped 7 bases and J dropped 2; count of bases not matched to a gene: 9. There are 14 residues in the CDR3. CDR1 is SQVTM, CDR2 ANQGSEA, per germline.

The chain carries TRBV10-3 and TRBJ2-7; D perhaps matches TRBD1 (6 bases). CDR3 length: 16 amino acids. V shed 6 bases and J shed 0 bases, with 18 bases lying between them. CDR1 ENHRY and CDR2 SYGVKD come from the germline V gene. The CDR3 DNA reads as TGTGCCATCAGACCCGCCACGGGACACCTCTCCTACGAGCAGTACTTC. This gives the protein CAIRPATGHLSYEQYF.

The CDR3 sequence: CASIVTGSFEQYF. CDR3 coding DNA: TGTGCCAGCATAGTGACAGGGTCGTTCGAGCAGTACTTC. V gene TRBV2 combines with J gene TRBJ2-7, with 7 bases that match TRBD1. Germline V gene data show CDR1 as SNHLY and CDR2 as FYNNEI. V lost 7 bases and J lost 6; bases outside the gene matches: 9. The CDR3 runs 13 residues. Together with reference TRBV2 and TRBJ2-7, the CDR3 gives the full variable domain: EPEVTQTPSHQVTQMGQEVILRCVPISNHLYFYWYRQILGQKVEFLVSFYNNEISEKSEIFDDQFSVERPDGSNFTLKIRSTKLEDSAMYFCASIVTGSFEQYFGPGTRLTVT.

V and J are TRBV29-1 and TRBJ1-2; perhaps TRBD1 as D (5 bases). Germline CDR1 SQVTM, CDR2 ANQGSEA. Trimming pared 8 bases from V and 6 bases from J, leaving 16 bases between. The length of the CDR3 is 12 residues. In nucleotides, the CDR3 is TGCAGCACACAGGCCCCTGGTGATGGCTACACCTTC. Its protein product is CSTQAPGDGYTF.

This chain joins TRBV6-5 and TRBJ2-5; D uncertain. V lost 4 bases and J 7 bases, leaving 10 bases between the germline ends. In germline, CDR1 is MNHEY, CDR2 SVGAGI. The CDR3 consists of 12 residues. The CDR3 DNA follows: TGTGCCAGCAGTTCAATAGACACGACCCAGTACTTC. The encoded protein is CASSSIDTTQYF.

This sequence joins TRBV9 and TRBJ1-4; unclear D gene. V shed 2 bases and J shed 4 bases, with 9 bases lying between them. This CDR3 spans 14 amino acids. The germline V gene encodes CDR1 SGDLS and CDR2 YYNGEE. The chain's CDR3 is CASSVPEDNEKLFF. In DNA form, the CDR3 reads TGTGCCAGCAGCGTCCCAGAAGATAATGAAAAACTGTTTTTT.

The CDR3 DNA follows: TGCAGCGTTGGTAATCCCTCCTACGAGCAGTACTTC. Protein product: CSVGNPSYEQYF. This sequence joins TRBV29-1 and TRBJ2-7, with D uncertain. V dropped 4 bases and J dropped 0 bases, with 7 bases sitting between them. The CDR3 is made up of 12 amino acids. Per germline, CDR1 SQVTM and CDR2 ANQGSEA.

CDR3 residues: CASSFYGYNSPLHF. DNA for the CDR3: TGTGCCAGCAGCTTTTACGGGTATAATTCACCCCTCCACTTT. The V call is TRBV7-9, the J call TRBJ1-6; D unclear. Germline V gene sequence: CDR1 SEHNR, CDR2 FQNEAQ (reference sequence). With 3 bases removed from V and 4 bases from J, the gap between germline ends came to 7 bases. This CDR3 has 14 residues.

This rearrangement joins TRBV10-3 to TRBJ2-2; the D is unclear. V was clipped by 3 bases and J by 7 bases, with 9 bases between them. Germline loops: CDR1 ENHRY, CDR2 SYGVKD. CDR3 length: 13 amino acids. CDR3 amino acids: CAISEAGIGELFF. CDR3 nucleotides: TGTGCCATCAGTGAAGCAGGTATCGGGGAGCTGTTTTTT.

This clone was seen more than once but under ten times. The chain combines TRBV5-1 with TRBJ2-1; D is unclear. The CDR3 loop spans 11 amino acids. Germline values: CDR1 SGHRS, CDR2 YFSETQ. V was cut by 1 base and J by 8 bases, with 4 bases left in between. This chain's CDR3 is CASSLLYEQFF. CDR3 nucleotide sequence: TGCGCCAGCAGCTTGTTGTATGAGCAGTTCTTC.

This clone has only a few counts. The J gene is TRBJ2-7, the V gene TRBV30; the D gene is possibly TRBD1 (6 bases). The CDR3 loop spans 11 amino acids. Trimming stripped 3 bases from V and 4 bases from J, with 7 bases between. CDR1 and CDR2 (germline): GTSNPN, SVGIG (reference sequence). CDR3 in DNA: TGTGCCTGGAGGGGGACATACGAGCAGTACTTC. Translated, it gives CAWRGTYEQYF.

The chain has TRBV15 and TRBJ2-5; no clear D. Germline lookup yields CDR1 LNHNV and CDR2 YYDKDF (reference sequence). There are 16 residues in the CDR3. The ends were cut back, 3 bases at V and 2 bases at J, with 16 bases in the middle. Here the CDR3 reads CATSSAREHRQETQYF. As DNA, the CDR3 is TGTGCCACCAGCAGCGCTCGTGAGCACAGACAAGAGACCCAGTACTTC. The variable domain in full, with the rest retrieved from reference TRBV15 and TRBJ2-5, is DAMVIQNPRYQVTQFGKPVTLSCSQTLNHNVMYWYQQKSSQAPKLLFHYYDKDFNNEADTPDNFQSRRPNTSFCFLDIRSPGLGDTAMYLCATSSAREHRQETQYFGPGTRLLVL.

The chain recombines TRBV5-1 with TRBJ1-2, with 12 bases fitting TRBD1. The CDR3 extends over 18 amino acids. Germline CDR1 is SGHRS and CDR2 is YFSETQ. The V gene end was trimmed by 5 bases and the J gene end by 8 bases; junction bases not matched to a gene: 19. CDR3 amino acids: CASSASRDRGRLIPGYTF. The CDR3 bases are TGCGCCAGCAGTGCTAGCCGGGACAGGGGGCGTTTGATACCCGGCTACACCTTC.

The V call is TRBV20-1, the J call TRBJ2-1; D unclear. Trimming pared 6 bases from V and 10 bases from J, leaving 13 bases between. The length of the CDR3 is 11 residues. Germline V CDR1 and CDR2: DFQATT, SNEGSKA (reference sequence). The CDR3 sequence: CSAIRYLEQFF. The CDR3, as DNA: TGCAGTGCCATTCGTTATCTCGAGCAGTTCTTC.

J is TRBJ2-7 and V is TRBV6-5; no firm D call. This CDR3 region has 15 residues. Trimming pared 7 bases from V and 2 bases from J, leaving 18 bases between. Germline V lookup: CDR1 MNHEY, CDR2 SVGAGI. The CDR3 sequence is CASKRTEGPTYEQYF. The CDR3 region has the DNA TGTGCCAGCAAGCGAACGGAAGGGCCAACCTACGAGCAGTACTTC.

This chain connects TRBV18 to TRBJ2-7; D unclear. The CDR3 sequence is 12 residues long. Germline V CDR1 and CDR2: KGHSH, LQKENI. With 5 bases removed from V and 4 bases from J, the gap between germline ends came to 9 bases. This chain's CDR3 is CASSSTLYEQYF. For the CDR3, the DNA is TGTGCCAGCTCATCGACCCTTTACGAGCAGTACTTC.

The chain has TRBV27 and TRBJ1-1, with D perhaps TRBD1 (6 bases). The CDR3 loop spans 16 amino acids. V lost 0 bases and J 0 bases, leaving 11 bases between the germline ends. CDR1 and CDR2 from the germline V gene are MNHEY and SMNVEV (reference sequence). CDR3 DNA sequence: TGTGCCAGCAGTTTATCGGGGGCCATCATGAACACTGAAGCTTTCTTT. It translates to CASSLSGAIMNTEAFF.

The V call is TRBV9, the J call TRBJ2-3; D unresolved. Germline V gives CDR1 SGDLS, CDR2 YYNGEE. The CDR3 spans 15 residues. With 0 bases removed from V and 2 bases from J, the gap between germline ends came to 10 bases. DNA for the CDR3: TGTGCCAGCAGCGTAGAACAGACACCCACAGATACGCAGTATTTT. Its translation: CASSVEQTPTDTQYF.

The gene calls are TRBV7-8 and TRBJ1-1, with 7 bases fitting TRBD1. V was clipped by 3 bases and J by 5 bases; unmatched bases: 6. Germline assignment: CDR1 SGHVS and CDR2 FQNEAQ. This CDR3 is 14 amino acids long. The CDR3 nucleotides are TGTGCCAGCAGCTTCGACAGGGCGGGGACTGAAGCTTTCTTT. It translates to CASSFDRAGTEAFF.

The chain links TRBV27 to TRBJ2-7, with a possible D match to TRBD1 (6 bases). The CDR3 consists of 16 residues. Germline V gene data show CDR1 as MNHEY and CDR2 as SMNVEV (reference sequence). V lost 5 bases, J lost 3 bases, and 20 bases lay in between. CDR3 DNA: TGTGCCAGCAGTATAGTAACCCGGGACACCAGCTACGAGCAGTACTTC. It codes for CASSIVTRDTSYEQYF.

The rearrangement uses TRBV5-4 and TRBJ2-5; weak D call: TRBD2 (5 bases). The CDR3 has 15 amino acids. Germline V lookup: CDR1 SGHNT, CDR2 YYREEE (reference sequence). Trimming cost V 0 bases and J 1 base, with 10 bases left between them. CDR3 region: CASSLEPGVQETQYF. CDR3 sequence (DNA): TGTGCCAGCAGCTTGGAACCCGGGGTCCAAGAGACCCAGTACTTC. Using reference TRBV5-4 and TRBJ2-5 for the parts outside the CDR3, the full variable domain is ETGVTQSPTHLIKTRGQQVTLRCSSQSGHNTVSWYQQALGQGPQFIFQYYREEENGRGNFPPRFSGLQFPNYSSELNVNALELDDSALYLCASSLEPGVQETQYFGPGTRLLVL.

The chain employs TRBV18 and TRBJ1-1, with 7 bases fitting TRBD1. Per germline, CDR1 KGHSH and CDR2 LQKENI. The CDR3 consists of 13 residues. V dropped 4 bases and J dropped 7; count of bases not matched to a gene: 6. CDR3 sequence (DNA): TGTGCCAGCTCACTGGACAGGAACCTTGAAGCTTTCTTT. Protein: CASSLDRNLEAFF.